These 11 T cell receptor beta chains share one sample of origin, sequenced in a study of cytomegalovirus exposure and HLA in healthy donors. The PCR was carried out with 60 Vbeta primers and 13 Jbeta primers. Here immunoSEQ multiplex PCR was the method, and the copy in TCRdb shows in-frame clones only, minus some. The sample has around 120,000 clones, around 70% seen once. The material sequenced was PBMCs. Receptors were obtained from a man in his forties in good health and CMV-seropositive.

The chain combines TRBV28 with TRBJ2-7, with TRBD2 as a possible D gene (7 bases). V dropped 6 bases and J dropped 2 bases, with 14 bases sitting between them. Germline loops: CDR1 MDHEN, CDR2 SYDVKM. CDR3 length equals 14 residues. The CDR3 sequence: CASSWGAGAYEQYF. The CDR3 DNA is TGTGCCAGCAGCTGGGGGGCGGGGGCCTACGAGCAGTACTTC.

This clone has only a few counts. J is TRBJ2-1 and V is TRBV5-1, with TRBD2 matching over 13 bases. Losses at the gene ends were 4 bases for V and 4 bases for J; bases not matched to a gene: 2. In germline, CDR1 is SGHRS, CDR2 YFSETQ. There are 15 residues in the CDR3. This chain's CDR3 is CASSGLAGEYNEQFF. In DNA form, the CDR3 reads TGCGCCAGCAGCGGACTAGCGGGAGAGTACAATGAGCAGTTCTTC.

The V call is TRBV5-1, the J call TRBJ2-1; 10 positions match TRBD2. The germline CDR1 and CDR2 sequences are SGHRS and YFSETQ. There are 18 residues in the CDR3. Losses at the gene ends were 0 bases for V and 1 base for J; bases not matched to a gene: 7. The CDR3 reads CASSLELAGEGSYNEQFF. CDR3 nucleotide sequence: TGCGCCAGCAGCTTGGAGCTAGCGGGAGAGGGATCCTACAATGAGCAGTTCTTC.

In nucleotides, the CDR3 is TGTGCCACCAGCAGAGGAGCGGCAGCCGACAATGAGCAGTTCTTC. Its protein product is CATSRGAAADNEQFF. The chain recombines TRBV15 with TRBJ2-1, with D possibly matching TRBD2 (5 bases). Trimming removed 1 base at V and 5 bases at J, with 12 bases between. The CDR3 is made up of 15 amino acids. Germline V gene data show CDR1 as LNHNV and CDR2 as YYDKDF (reference sequence).

V and J are TRBV5-1 and TRBJ2-5; the match to TRBD1 covers 7 bases. CDR1 and CDR2 from the germline V gene are SGHRS and YFSETQ. After removal of 2 bases from V and 4 bases from J, the junction contained 11 bases not matched to a gene. The CDR3 totals 16 residues. Here the CDR3 DNA reads TGCGCCAGCAGCTTAGCGACAGGGCTTGGGCGAGAGACCCAGTACTTC. It yields the protein CASSLATGLGRETQYF.

This clone came up once. This CDR3 is CASSLKAGHYGYTF. CDR3 bases: TGTGCCAGCAGTTTAAAGGCGGGCCACTATGGCTACACCTTC. V usage is TRBV27 and J usage is TRBJ1-2; D call uncertain. V lost 2 bases and J lost 3, with 10 bases in between. Germline V gene lookup returns CDR1 MNHEY and CDR2 SMNVEV (reference sequence). The CDR3 totals 14 residues.

The gene calls are TRBV19 and TRBJ2-5, with 9 bases that match TRBD2. After removal of 3 bases from V and 7 bases from J, the junction contained 12 bases not matched to a gene. Germline lookup yields CDR1 LNHDA and CDR2 SQIVND (reference sequence). This CDR3 is built from 16 residues. The CDR3 nucleotides read TGTGCCAGTAGTATTGGGGCTAGCGGGGCGGGGCGGACCCAGTACTTC. It yields the protein CASSIGASGAGRTQYF.

A few counts support this clone. V is TRBV19 and J is TRBJ1-1; D unclear. This CDR3 comprises 13 residues. Trimming pared 3 bases from V and 5 bases from J, leaving 10 bases between. Germline assignment: CDR1 LNHDA and CDR2 SQIVND (reference sequence). The CDR3 nucleotides read TGTGCCAGTAGTATGGCGGCGGGGACTGAAGCTTTCTTT. Encoded protein: CASSMAAGTEAFF. Filled out from reference TRBV19 and TRBJ1-1, the complete variable domain reads DGGITQSPKYLFRKEGQNVTLSCEQNLNHDAMYWYRQDPGQGLRLIYYSQIVNDFQKGDIAEGYSVSREKKESFPLTVTSAQKNPTAFYLCASSMAAGTEAFFGQGTRLTVV.

The genes are TRBV6-1 and TRBJ1-1, with 9 bases identical to TRBD1. This CDR3 has 15 residues. V lost 4 bases and J lost 1; bases outside the gene matches: 4. Germline V gives CDR1 MNHNS, CDR2 SASEGT. The CDR3 nucleotides are TGTGCCAGCAGTGTCAGACAGGGGGGGAACACTGAAGCTTTCTTT. It encodes CASSVRQGGNTEAFF.

This clone turned up a few times. CDR3 sequence: CASNPGQGNTGELFF. CDR3 in DNA: TGTGCCAGCAACCCGGGACAGGGCAACACCGGGGAGCTGTTTTTT. The rearrangement links TRBV6-1 to TRBJ2-2; TRBD1 matches 9 bases. J lost 2 bases, V lost 7 bases, and 5 bases had no gene match. The CDR3 contains 15 residues. CDR1 and CDR2 from the germline V gene are MNHNS and SASEGT.

The chain combines TRBV5-1 with TRBJ1-5; the match to TRBD1 covers 8 bases. The germline V gene encodes CDR1 SGHRS and CDR2 YFSETQ. The trim removed 3 bases at V and 3 bases at J, leaving 5 bases unmatched. This CDR3 is built from 15 residues. CDR3 coding DNA: TGCGCCAGCAGCTCGACAGGGGATACCAATCAGCCCCAGCATTTT. This translates into CASSSTGDTNQPQHF.